Reported below is one TCR beta chain. Its target is not known. The PCR contained 60 Vbeta and 13 Jbeta primers. Repertoires were generated with immunoSEQ multiplex PCR, while TCRdb's copy carries only in-frame clones and drops some. Of about 180,000 clones in the sample, about 82% were seen once. This entry comes from a study of cytomegalovirus exposure and HLA in healthy donors. Germline CDR1 and CDR2: SGHVS and FQNEAQ. The CDR3 sequence is 16 residues long. Trimming at V came to 5 bases and at J to 7 bases, leaving 12 bases not matched to a gene. The study, taken as a whole, reports: The authors excluded some V segments, including TRBV6-2 and TRBV6-3, as indistinguishable. Most subjects' HLA-A and HLA-B alleles were reportedly predicted from TCR beta sequences. More clonal expansion characterized HLA-associated TCR beta chains than equally common others in a later analysis.

The receptor's source is a man aged 18-30 years in good health and CMV-seronegative. The specimen was PBMCs. V and J are TRBV7-8 and TRBJ2-1; 9 positions agree with TRBD2. CDR3 loop: CASSPQLAGRRNEQFF. CDR3 in DNA: TGTGCCAGCAGCCCGCAACTAGCGGGTCGGCGAAATGAGCAGTTCTTC. The whole variable domain, remainder taken from reference TRBV7-8 and TRBJ2-1, is GAGVSQSPRYKVAKRGQDVALRCDPISGHVSLFWYQQALGQGPEFLTYFQNEAQLDKSGLPSDRFFAERPEGSVSTLKIQRTQQEDSAVYLCASSPQLAGRRNEQFFGPGTRLTVL.